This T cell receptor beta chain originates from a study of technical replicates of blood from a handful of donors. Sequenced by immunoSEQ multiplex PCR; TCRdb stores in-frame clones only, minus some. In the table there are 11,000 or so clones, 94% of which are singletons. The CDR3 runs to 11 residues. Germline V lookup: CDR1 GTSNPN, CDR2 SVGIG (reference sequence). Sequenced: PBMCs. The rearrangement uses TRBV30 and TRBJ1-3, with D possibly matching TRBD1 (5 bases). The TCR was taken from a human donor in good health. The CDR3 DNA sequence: TGTGCTTACCCCAAGGGGAACACCATATATTTT. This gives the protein CAYPKGNTIYF.